The clone carrying this TCR beta chain was recorded many times. Its antigen is undetermined. Amplification of TCR beta CDR3 regions was performed using RNA transcripts as template. HTBI primers were employed in a first-round RT-PCR of the TCR CDR3. Each CDR3 protein is one row after TCRdb ran MiXCR on the multiplex PCR reads. Among hundreds of thousands of distinct CDR3 sequences, around 14% were seen once, and the ten largest hold 9.2%. This record belongs to a study of T cells in Graves' hyperthyroidism and ophthalmopathy. In the study overall: The initial diagnosis was the point when peripheral blood was collected, ahead of any treatment. Study results and caveats: Most thyroid clonotypes with frequency above 0.001 were detected in blood. For ophthalmopathy, model prediction preceded onset by a median about 6.2 months.

Germline V CDR1 and CDR2: DFQATT, SNEGSKA (reference sequence). There are 15 residues in the CDR3. V shed 3 bases and J shed 4 bases, with 19 bases lying between them. Lactation, pregnancy, other autoimmune disease or uncontrolled infection excluded patients. Source material: blood. This rearrangement joins TRBV20-1 to TRBJ2-7, with D uncertain. The TCR was taken from a woman aged 18-30 years with Graves' hyperthyroidism. The CDR3 DNA sequence: TGCAGTGCTAGTATGGCGGTCCAGGCGGATTACGAGCAGTACTTC. Translation: CSASMAVQADYEQYF.